The 25 T cell receptor beta chains below all came from one sample that was sequenced in a study of blood T cell repertoires in COVID-19. This table comes from immunoSEQ multiplex PCR, and its TCRdb copy is limited to in-frame clones, with some not included. The sample carries some 65,000 clones, about 90% recorded once. Sequenced material: peripheral blood. Source of these receptors: a woman aged 80 or older with active COVID-19.

For the CDR3, the DNA is TGTGCCAGTAGTATAAGAAGACAGGGGTATGGCTACACCTTC. It specifies CASSIRRQGYGYTF. The rearrangement links TRBV19 to TRBJ1-2; 8 positions match TRBD1. Germline CDR1 LNHDA, CDR2 SQIVND (reference sequence). V trimming: 2 bases; J trimming: 5 bases; junction bases outside the gene matches: 4. The CDR3 loop spans 14 amino acids. Full variable domain (missing parts from reference TRBV19 and TRBJ1-2): DGGITQSPKYLFRKEGQNVTLSCEQNLNHDAMYWYRQDPGQGLRLIYYSQIVNDFQKGDIAEGYSVSREKKESFPLTVTSAQKNPTAFYLCASSIRRQGYGYTFGSGTRLTVV.

As concerns this clone: At one of its ends the junction is not consistent with the germline gene, which may arise from a read error. The chain is built from TRBV2 and TRBJ2-2, with 11 bases lining up with TRBD2. The germline CDR1 and CDR2 sequences are SNHLY and FYNNEI. This CDR3 spans 16 amino acids. CDR3 coding DNA: TGTGCCAGCAGCCTTAGCGGGGGGGCGAAAACCGGGGAGCTGTTTTTT. Amino acids: CASSLSGGAKTGELFF.

The V gene is TRBV4-1, the J gene TRBJ2-3, with D uncertain. V dropped 0 bases and J dropped 4 bases, with 11 bases sitting between them. The CDR3 loop spans 15 amino acids. CDR1 is MGHRA, CDR2 YSYEKL, per germline. CDR3 residues: CASSQEFSFPDTQYF. As DNA, the CDR3 is TGCGCCAGCAGCCAAGAATTTAGTTTCCCAGATACGCAGTATTTT.

The rearrangement links TRBV4-3 to TRBJ2-3, with 7 bases aligning to TRBD1. Trimming at V came to 0 bases and at J to 6 bases, leaving 15 bases not matched to a gene. The CDR3 contains 18 residues. The germline gives CDR1 LGHNA, CDR2 YSLEER. The CDR3 DNA reads TGCGCCAGCAGCCAAGATCCTACAGGGGCTCAAAGGTGGGATACGCAGTATTTT. This sequence encodes CASSQDPTGAQRWDTQYF.

The chain couples TRBV5-4 to TRBJ2-2, with 8 bases identical to TRBD1. V trimming: 0 bases; J trimming: 3 bases; junction bases outside the gene matches: 4. CDR1 and CDR2 from the germline V gene are SGHNT and YYREEE (reference sequence). The CDR3 length is 16 residues. CDR3 protein: CASSLEVTGDTGELFF. The CDR3 nucleotides read TGTGCCAGCAGCTTGGAGGTGACAGGGGACACCGGGGAGCTGTTTTTT.

This rearrangement joins TRBV25-1 to TRBJ1-1, with no clear D. The CDR3 totals 17 residues. V lost 3 bases to trimming and J lost 2 bases, with 19 bases between them. The germline V gene encodes CDR1 MGHDK and CDR2 SYGVNS. CDR3 region: CASSETPYSGSNTEAFF. Written as DNA, the CDR3 is TGTGCCAGCAGTGAGACCCCCTACAGCGGGTCAAACACTGAAGCTTTCTTT.

The chain has TRBV5-1 and TRBJ2-3; D unresolved. V lost 0 bases to trimming and J lost 1 base, with 15 bases between them. The CDR3 length is 17 residues. The germline CDR1 and CDR2 sequences are SGHRS and YFSETQ. The CDR3 here is CASSLGGGEKRTDTQYF. In nucleotides, the CDR3 is TGCGCCAGCAGCTTGGGTGGCGGAGAAAAACGCACAGATACGCAGTATTTT.

V usage is TRBV10-3 and J usage is TRBJ1-6, with D possibly being TRBD1 (6 bases). Germline loops: CDR1 ENHRY, CDR2 SYGVKD. The CDR3 sequence is 13 residues long. V lost 3 bases to trimming and J lost 15 bases, with 15 bases between them. The CDR3 here is CAISEKGDGLLHF. The CDR3 DNA is TGTGCCATCAGTGAAAAGGGGGATGGACTCCTCCACTTT.

This rearrangement joins TRBV7-9 to TRBJ1-5; D uncertain. Germline CDR1 and CDR2: SEHNR and FQNEAQ (reference sequence). CDR3 size: 14 residues. V was cut by 1 base and J by 5 bases, with 9 bases left in between. The CDR3, as DNA: TGTGCCAGCAGCTTAGGAGGGTCTGATCAGCCCCAGCATTTT. Protein product: CASSLGGSDQPQHF.

This chain connects TRBV5-1 to TRBJ2-7; 8 bases map to TRBD1. V lost 6 bases, J lost 4 bases, and 3 bases stayed unmatched. CDR3 length equals 12 residues. Germline CDR1 reads SGHRS; CDR2 reads YFSETQ. CDR3 in DNA: TGCGCCAGCATGGACAGGGCTTACGAGCAGTACTTC. Amino acid sequence: CASMDRAYEQYF.

This chain links TRBV18 with TRBJ2-1; 10 bases fit TRBD1. The junction had 6 bases not matched to a gene; V was cut back by 1 base and J by 9 bases. Germline V CDR1 and CDR2: KGHSH, LQKENI. The CDR3 is made up of 15 amino acids. Written as DNA, the CDR3 is TGTGCCAGCTCACCACTGACAGGGGGCGAGGGTGAGCAGTTCTTC. It specifies CASSPLTGGEGEQFF.

The V and J genes are TRBV4-2 and TRBJ2-7, with 8 bases aligning to TRBD2. Germline lookup yields CDR1 LGHNA and CDR2 YNFKEQ. Germline trimming cut 6 bases from V and 4 bases from J; bases unmatched to any gene: 8. There are 14 residues in the CDR3. The CDR3 sequence: CASSPRTSQYEQYF. The CDR3 coding sequence is TGTGCCAGCAGTCCCCGGACTAGCCAATACGAGCAGTACTTC.

The CDR3 reads CASSQDYRVVTGELFF. In DNA form, the CDR3 reads TGCGCCAGCAGCCAAGATTACAGGGTGGTAACCGGGGAGCTGTTTTTT. The genes are TRBV4-1 and TRBJ2-2; weak D call: TRBD1 (6 bases). The V end was cut by 0 bases, the J end by 5 bases, with 13 bases between. Germline V CDR1 and CDR2: MGHRA, YSYEKL. The length of the CDR3 is 16 residues.

The V call is TRBV19, the J call TRBJ1-1; TRBD1 aligns across 9 bases. Germline trimming cut 6 bases from V and 6 bases from J; bases unmatched to any gene: 8. The germline V gene has CDR1 LNHDA and CDR2 SQIVND (reference sequence). The CDR3 totals 14 residues. The CDR3 here is CASRRTGEVAEAFF. DNA of the CDR3: TGTGCCAGTAGGAGGACAGGGGAGGTAGCTGAAGCTTTCTTT.

The chain has TRBV7-6 and TRBJ2-1; 7 bases are a match to TRBD2. V was pared by 3 bases and J by 2 bases, with 1 base of the junction left unmatched. The CDR3 loop spans 14 amino acids. Germline V CDR1 and CDR2: SGHVS, FNYEAQ. The CDR3 is CASSFGTTYNEQFF. Written as DNA, the CDR3 is TGTGCCAGCAGCTTTGGGACTACCTACAATGAGCAGTTCTTC.

The chain is built from TRBV7-9 and TRBJ2-7, with 9 bases fitting TRBD1. V was clipped by 5 bases and J by 1 base; unmatched bases: 6. CDR3 size: 15 residues. Per the germline V gene, CDR1 is SEHNR and CDR2 is FQNEAQ (reference sequence). CDR3 residues: CASSPTGGRSYEQYF. The CDR3 bases are TGTGCCAGCAGCCCGACAGGGGGAAGGTCCTACGAGCAGTACTTC.

A remark on this clone: Relative to the germline gene, one junction end is altered; a read error may explain this. V is TRBV5-1 and J is TRBJ2-7; D is unresolved. The CDR3 spans 13 residues. Germline CDR1 SGHRS, CDR2 YFSETQ. The CDR3 here is CASSLAPSYGQYF. The CDR3, as DNA: TGCGCCAGCAGCTTGGCCCCGTCCTACGGGCAGTACTTC.

The chain carries TRBV4-2 and TRBJ1-1; D possibly corresponds to TRBD1 (6 bases). The CDR3 length is 14 residues. The germline CDR1 and CDR2 sequences are LGHNA and YNFKEQ. V was trimmed by 5 bases and J by 3 bases, leaving 13 bases between them. The CDR3 sequence is CASSKQGLHTEAFF. CDR3 sequence (DNA): TGTGCCAGCAGCAAACAGGGTCTGCACACTGAAGCTTTCTTT.

As for this clone: Within the sample, other DNA sequences also encode this same CDR3. The CDR3 is CSVSGTGDTDTQYF. As DNA, the CDR3 is TGCAGCGTTTCAGGGACAGGGGACACAGATACGCAGTATTTT. This chain joins TRBV29-1 and TRBJ2-3; 10 positions agree with TRBD1. Per the germline V gene, CDR1 is SQVTM and CDR2 is ANQGSEA. V gave up 5 bases and J gave up 2 bases; unmatched junction bases: 4. The CDR3 runs to 14 residues.

This rearrangement joins TRBV21-1 to TRBJ2-5; whether TRBD2, the table's D call, matches the DNA was not checked. TRBV21-1 corresponds to a pseudogene. The CDR3 loop spans 14 amino acids. The CDR3 DNA follows: TGTGCCAGCAGCTCCCCTAGCGCGCGGGAGACCCAGTACTTC. Encoded protein: CASSSPSARETQYF.

The rearrangement joins TRBV5-1 to TRBJ2-5, with 8 nucleotides matching TRBD1. In germline, CDR1 is SGHRS, CDR2 YFSETQ. Trimming took 4 bases from V and 5 from J; bases not matched to a gene: 4. This CDR3 is built from 13 residues. The CDR3 DNA follows: TGCGCCAGCAGCCCCGACAGGGGTGAGACCCAGTACTTC. Residues: CASSPDRGETQYF.

The chain has TRBV7-9 and TRBJ1-6; tentatively, D is TRBD1 (6 bases). Germline V CDR1 and CDR2: SEHNR, FQNEAQ (reference sequence). V was trimmed by 7 bases and J by 6 bases, leaving 13 bases between them. The length of the CDR3 is 14 residues. The CDR3 protein is CASTWTDPNSPLHF. The CDR3 nucleotides read TGTGCCAGCACCTGGACAGATCCTAATTCACCCCTCCACTTT.

The chain couples TRBV2 to TRBJ2-7; TRBD2 aligns across 11 bases. The CDR3 loop spans 17 amino acids. CDR1 and CDR2 from the germline V gene are SNHLY and FYNNEI. V lost 3 bases and J lost 5; bases outside the gene matches: 12. CDR3 in DNA: TGTGCCAGCAGTGAGAGACGACTAGCGGGGTCCAGGAACGAGCAGTACTTC. Translating gives CASSERRLAGSRNEQYF.

V usage is TRBV28 and J usage is TRBJ1-5; D is possibly TRBD1 (6 bases). The CDR3 length is 16 residues. Trimming took off 4 bases at V and 5 bases at J, with 18 bases between the two ends. Germline V lookup: CDR1 MDHEN, CDR2 SYDVKM. The CDR3 coding sequence is TGTGCCAGCAGTTACCCTCGGGGGCGGGGGGATCAGCCCCAGCATTTT. Translation: CASSYPRGRGDQPQHF.

The chain carries TRBV5-1 and TRBJ2-3, with 12 nucleotides matching TRBD2. The CDR3 covers 16 residues. Germline CDR1 reads SGHRS; CDR2 reads YFSETQ. Trimming cost V 0 bases and J 7 bases; bases outside gene matches: 6. CDR3 nucleotide sequence: TGCGCCAGCAGCTTGGATCTAGCGGGGGGGCGTCATACGCAGTATTTT. Translating gives CASSLDLAGGRHTQYF.